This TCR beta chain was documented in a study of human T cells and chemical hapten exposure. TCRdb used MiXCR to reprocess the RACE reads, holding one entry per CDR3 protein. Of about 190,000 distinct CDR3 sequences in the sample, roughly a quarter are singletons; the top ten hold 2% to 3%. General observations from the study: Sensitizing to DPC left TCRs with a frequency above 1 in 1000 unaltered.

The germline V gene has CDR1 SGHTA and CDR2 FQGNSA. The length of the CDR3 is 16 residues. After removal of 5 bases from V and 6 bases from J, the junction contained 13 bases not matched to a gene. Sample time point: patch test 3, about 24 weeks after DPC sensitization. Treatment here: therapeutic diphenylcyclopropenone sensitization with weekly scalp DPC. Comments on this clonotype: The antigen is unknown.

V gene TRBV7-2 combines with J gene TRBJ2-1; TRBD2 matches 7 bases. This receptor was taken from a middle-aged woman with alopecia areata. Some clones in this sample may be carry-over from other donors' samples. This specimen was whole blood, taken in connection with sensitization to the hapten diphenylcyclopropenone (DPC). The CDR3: CASSQGVASGTNEQFF. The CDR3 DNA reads TGTGCCAGCAGCCAAGGAGTGGCTAGCGGCACCAATGAGCAGTTCTTC.